Reported below is one TCR beta chain. Its antigen is unknown. The data belong to a study of cytomegalovirus exposure and HLA in healthy donors. The PCR contained 60 Vbeta and 13 Jbeta primers. Repertoires were generated with immunoSEQ multiplex PCR, while TCRdb's copy carries only in-frame clones and drops some. Of more than 80,000 clones in the sample, roughly 76% were seen once. General study findings and limits: Later analysis identified a missense DCLRE1C variant that was linked to TCR beta V- and J-gene trimming. Differences between HLA loci emerged in a later analysis of TCR association rates, with DRB1 most and HLA-C fewest.

Germline lookup yields CDR1 SGHNT and CDR2 YYREEE (reference sequence). CDR3 length: 16 residues. Germline trimming cut 0 bases from V and 5 bases from J; bases unmatched to any gene: 5. The chain employs TRBV5-4 and TRBJ2-5, with 12 bases identical to TRBD1. The clonotype comes from a woman aged 60 to 75 in good health and CMV-seropositive. Sequenced: PBMCs. In nucleotides, the CDR3 is TGTGCCAGCAGCTTGGGCGGGACAGGGGGCTTTGAGACCCAGTACTTC. Its protein product is CASSLGGTGGFETQYF.